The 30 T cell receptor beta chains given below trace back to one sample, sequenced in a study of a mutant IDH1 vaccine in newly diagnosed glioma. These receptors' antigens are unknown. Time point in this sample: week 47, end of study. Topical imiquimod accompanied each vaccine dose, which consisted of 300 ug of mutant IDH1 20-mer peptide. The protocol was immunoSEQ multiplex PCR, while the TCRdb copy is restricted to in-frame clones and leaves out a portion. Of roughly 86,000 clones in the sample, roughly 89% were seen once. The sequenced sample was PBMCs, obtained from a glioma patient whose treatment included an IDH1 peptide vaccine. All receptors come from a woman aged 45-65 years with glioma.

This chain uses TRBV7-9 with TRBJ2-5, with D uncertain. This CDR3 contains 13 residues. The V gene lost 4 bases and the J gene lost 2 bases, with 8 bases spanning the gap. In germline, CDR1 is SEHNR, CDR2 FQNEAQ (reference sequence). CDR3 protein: CASSSFRQETQYF. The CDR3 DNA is TGTGCCAGCAGCTCGTTCCGTCAAGAGACCCAGTACTTC.

CDR3 sequence: CASSLSDRGNQPQHF. CDR3 nucleotides: TGTGCCAGCAGCCTATCCGACAGGGGCAATCAGCCCCAGCATTTT. The chain recombines TRBV27 with TRBJ1-5; 7 nucleotides line up with TRBD1. After removal of 6 bases from V and 2 bases from J, the junction contained 7 bases not matched to a gene. Germline assignment: CDR1 MNHEY and CDR2 SMNVEV (reference sequence). This CDR3 spans 15 amino acids.

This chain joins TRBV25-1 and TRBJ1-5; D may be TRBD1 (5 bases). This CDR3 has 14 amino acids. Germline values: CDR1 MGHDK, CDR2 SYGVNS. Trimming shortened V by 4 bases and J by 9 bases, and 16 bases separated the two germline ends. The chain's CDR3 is CASSGRDSQAPQHF. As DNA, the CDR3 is TGTGCCAGCAGTGGACGAGACAGCCAAGCGCCCCAGCATTTT.

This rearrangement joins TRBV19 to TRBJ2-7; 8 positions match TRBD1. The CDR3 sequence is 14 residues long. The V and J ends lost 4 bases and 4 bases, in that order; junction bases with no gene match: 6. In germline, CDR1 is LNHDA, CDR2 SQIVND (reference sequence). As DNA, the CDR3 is TGTGCCAGTAGTACCGGGACAGGACGATACGAGCAGTACTTC. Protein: CASSTGTGRYEQYF.

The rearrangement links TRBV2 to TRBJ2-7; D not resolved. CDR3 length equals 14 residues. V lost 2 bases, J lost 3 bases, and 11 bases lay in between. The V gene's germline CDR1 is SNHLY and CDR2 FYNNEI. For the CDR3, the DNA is TGTGCCAGCAGTGAATTCGAGAGCAGCTACGAGCAGTACTTC. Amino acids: CASSEFESSYEQYF.

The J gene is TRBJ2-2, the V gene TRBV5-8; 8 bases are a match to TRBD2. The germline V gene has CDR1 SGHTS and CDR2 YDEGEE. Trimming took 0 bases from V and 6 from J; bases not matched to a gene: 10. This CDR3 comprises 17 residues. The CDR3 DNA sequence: TGTGCCAGCAGCTTGGCGGGGGGGGGCGTTACCCCCGGGGAGCTGTTTTTT. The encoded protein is CASSLAGGGVTPGELFF.

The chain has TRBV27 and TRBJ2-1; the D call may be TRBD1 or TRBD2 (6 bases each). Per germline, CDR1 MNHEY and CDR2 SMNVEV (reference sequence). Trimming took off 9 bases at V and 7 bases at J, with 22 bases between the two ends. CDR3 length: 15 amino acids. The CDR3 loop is CASSPGALSINEQFF. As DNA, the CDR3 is TGTGCCAGTTCCCCGGGGGCCCTAAGTATAAATGAGCAGTTCTTC.

This CDR3 is CASSLIGGVSDTQYF. In DNA, the CDR3 is TGCGCCAGCAGCTTAATCGGGGGGGTATCGGATACGCAGTATTTT. This chain links TRBV5-1 with TRBJ2-3, with TRBD2 matching 8 bases. The CDR3 consists of 15 residues. V shed 2 bases and J 6 bases; nucleotides not matched to a gene: 8. Germline lookup yields CDR1 SGHRS and CDR2 YFSETQ.

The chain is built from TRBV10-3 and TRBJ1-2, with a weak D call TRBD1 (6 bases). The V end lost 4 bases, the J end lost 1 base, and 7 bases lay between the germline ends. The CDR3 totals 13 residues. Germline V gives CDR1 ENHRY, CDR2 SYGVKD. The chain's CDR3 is CAISADSNYGYTF. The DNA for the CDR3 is TGTGCCATCAGTGCGGACAGTAACTATGGCTACACCTTC.

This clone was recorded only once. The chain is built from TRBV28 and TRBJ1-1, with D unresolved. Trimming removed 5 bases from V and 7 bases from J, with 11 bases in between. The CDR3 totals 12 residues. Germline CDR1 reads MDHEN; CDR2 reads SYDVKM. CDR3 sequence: CASSQQLDEAFF. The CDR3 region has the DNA TGTGCCAGCAGTCAACAGTTGGATGAAGCTTTCTTT. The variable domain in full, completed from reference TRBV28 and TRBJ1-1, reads DVKVTQSSRYLVKRTGEKVFLECVQDMDHENMFWYRQDPGLGLRLIYFSYDVKMKEKGDIPEGYSVSREKKERFSLILESASTNQTSMYLCASSQQLDEAFFGQGTRLTVV.

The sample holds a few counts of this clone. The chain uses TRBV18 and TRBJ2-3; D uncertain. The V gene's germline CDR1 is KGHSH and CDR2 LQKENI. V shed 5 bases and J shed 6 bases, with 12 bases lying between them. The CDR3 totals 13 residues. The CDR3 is CASSSTFLDTQYF. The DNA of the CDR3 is TGTGCCAGCTCATCCACGTTTTTGGATACGCAGTATTTT.

For the CDR3, the DNA is TGCGCCAGCAGTGAGTTGTATGGCTACACCTTC. This encodes CASSELYGYTF. The chain is built from TRBV10-2 and TRBJ1-2, with D uncertain. V was trimmed by 1 base and J by 5 bases, leaving 2 bases between them. There are 11 residues in the CDR3. CDR1 and CDR2 (germline): WSHSY, SAAADI.

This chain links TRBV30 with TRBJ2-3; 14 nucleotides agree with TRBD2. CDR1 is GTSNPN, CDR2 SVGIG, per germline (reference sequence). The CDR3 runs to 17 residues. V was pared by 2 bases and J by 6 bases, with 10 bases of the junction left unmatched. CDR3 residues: CAWSRRRLAGGGDTQYF. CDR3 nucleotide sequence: TGTGCCTGGAGTAGACGAAGACTAGCGGGAGGGGGGGATACGCAGTATTTT.

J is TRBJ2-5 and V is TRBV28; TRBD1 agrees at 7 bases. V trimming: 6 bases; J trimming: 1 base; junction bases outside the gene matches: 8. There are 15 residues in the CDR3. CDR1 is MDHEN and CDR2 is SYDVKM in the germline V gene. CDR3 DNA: TGTGCCAGCAGACCAGGGACAGAGACCCAAGAGACCCAGTACTTC. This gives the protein CASRPGTETQETQYF.

The CDR3 DNA follows: TGTGCCAGCAGCCACACTAGCGGGAGGGCTGAGACCCAGTACTTC. Its translation is CASSHTSGRAETQYF. The rearrangement links TRBV7-1 to TRBJ2-5; 13 positions agree with TRBD2. TRBV7-1 is filed as an ORF, its function uncertain. The length of the CDR3 is 15 residues. Trimming removed 5 bases from V and 5 bases from J; junction bases left unmatched: 5.

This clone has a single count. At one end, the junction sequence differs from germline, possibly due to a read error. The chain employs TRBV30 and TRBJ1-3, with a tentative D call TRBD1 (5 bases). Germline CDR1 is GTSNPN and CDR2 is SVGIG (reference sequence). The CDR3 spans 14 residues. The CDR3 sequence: CAYSGAVYRNIIYF. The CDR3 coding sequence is TGTGCCTACTCCGGGGCGGTCTATAGGAACATCATATATTTT.

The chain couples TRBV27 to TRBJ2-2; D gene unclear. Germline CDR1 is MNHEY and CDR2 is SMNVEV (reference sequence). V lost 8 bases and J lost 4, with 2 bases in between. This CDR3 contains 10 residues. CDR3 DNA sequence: TGTGCCAGCGCCACCGGGGAGCTGTTTTTT. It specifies CASATGELFF.

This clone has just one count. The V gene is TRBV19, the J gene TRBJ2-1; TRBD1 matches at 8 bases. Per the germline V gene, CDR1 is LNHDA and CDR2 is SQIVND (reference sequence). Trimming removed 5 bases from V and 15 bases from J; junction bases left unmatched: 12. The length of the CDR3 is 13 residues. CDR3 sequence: CASSPPDRAKPFF. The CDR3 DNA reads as TGTGCCAGTAGTCCCCCGGACAGGGCGAAGCCGTTCTTC.

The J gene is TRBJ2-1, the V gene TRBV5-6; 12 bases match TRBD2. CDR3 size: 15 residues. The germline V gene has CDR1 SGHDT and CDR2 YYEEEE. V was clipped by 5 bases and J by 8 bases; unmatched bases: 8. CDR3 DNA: TGTGCCAGCAGTCTTACTAGCGGGAGGTACCATGAGCAGTTCTTC. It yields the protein CASSLTSGRYHEQFF. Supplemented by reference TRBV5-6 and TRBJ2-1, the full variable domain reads DAGVTQSPTHLIKTRGQQVTLRCSPKSGHDTVSWYQQALGQGPQFIFQYYEEEERQRGNFPDRFSGHQFPNYSSELNVNALLLGDSALYLCASSLTSGRYHEQFFGPGTRLTVL.

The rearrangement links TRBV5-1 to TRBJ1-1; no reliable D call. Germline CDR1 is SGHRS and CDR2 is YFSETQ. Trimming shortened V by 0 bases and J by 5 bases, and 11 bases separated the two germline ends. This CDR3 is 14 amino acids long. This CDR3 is CASSLDLGGTEAFF. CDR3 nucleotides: TGCGCCAGCAGCTTGGATCTGGGTGGGACTGAAGCTTTCTTT. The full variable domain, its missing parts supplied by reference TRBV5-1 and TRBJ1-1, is KAGVTQTPRYLIKTRGQQVTLSCSPISGHRSVSWYQQTPGQGLQFLFEYFSETQRNKGNFPGRFSGRQFSNSRSEMNVSTLELGDSALYLCASSLDLGGTEAFFGQGTRLTVV.

The CDR3: CASSIQETSYEQYF. The CDR3 DNA reads TGTGCCAGTAGTATTCAGGAGACCTCCTACGAGCAGTACTTC. This chain joins TRBV19 and TRBJ2-7; D not certain. The CDR3 covers 14 residues. Germline V lookup: CDR1 LNHDA, CDR2 SQIVND (reference sequence). Trimming took 3 bases from V and 0 from J, leaving 9 bases between them.

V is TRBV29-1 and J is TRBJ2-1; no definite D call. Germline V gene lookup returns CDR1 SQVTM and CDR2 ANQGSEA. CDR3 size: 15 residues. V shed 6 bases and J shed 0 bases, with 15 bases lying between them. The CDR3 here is CSVTTFQSSYNEQFF. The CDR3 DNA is TGCAGCGTGACGACATTCCAGAGCTCCTACAATGAGCAGTTCTTC.

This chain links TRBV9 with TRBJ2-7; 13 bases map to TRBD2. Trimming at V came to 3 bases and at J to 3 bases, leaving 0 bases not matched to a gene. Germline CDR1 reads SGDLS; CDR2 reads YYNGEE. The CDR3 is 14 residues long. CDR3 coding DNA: TGTGCCAGCAGCGGGACTAGCGGGAGCTACGAGCAGTACTTC. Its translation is CASSGTSGSYEQYF.

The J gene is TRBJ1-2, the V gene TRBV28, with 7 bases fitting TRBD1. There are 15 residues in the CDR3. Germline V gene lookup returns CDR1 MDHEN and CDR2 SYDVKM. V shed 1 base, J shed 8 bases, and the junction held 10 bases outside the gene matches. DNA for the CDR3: TGTGCCAGCAGTTTATACCGGACAGGCCACCGCGGCTACACCTTC. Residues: CASSLYRTGHRGYTF.

The chain's CDR3 is CASSSRLAGVVNEQFF. CDR3 nucleotides: TGTGCCAGCAGCTCCCGACTAGCGGGAGTAGTGAATGAGCAGTTCTTC. V is TRBV7-8 and J is TRBJ2-1; 12 bases are shared with TRBD2. Germline trimming cut 4 bases from V and 7 bases from J; bases unmatched to any gene: 8. Germline V CDR1 and CDR2: SGHVS, FQNEAQ. The CDR3 totals 16 residues.

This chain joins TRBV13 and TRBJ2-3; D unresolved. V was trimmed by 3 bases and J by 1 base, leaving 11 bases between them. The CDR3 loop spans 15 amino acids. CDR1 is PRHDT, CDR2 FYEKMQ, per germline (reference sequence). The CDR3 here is CASSFGARRTDTQYF. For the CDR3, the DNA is TGTGCCAGCAGCTTTGGAGCAAGACGCACAGATACGCAGTATTTT.

The CDR3 protein is CASSLGPFIVNEKLFF. In nucleotides, the CDR3 is TGTGCCAGCAGCTTAGGGCCGTTTATCGTTAATGAAAAACTGTTTTTT. The V call is TRBV7-8, the J call TRBJ1-4; D remains ambiguous. Germline lookup yields CDR1 SGHVS and CDR2 FQNEAQ. There are 16 residues in the CDR3. Trimming cost V 1 base and J 4 bases, with 13 bases left between them.

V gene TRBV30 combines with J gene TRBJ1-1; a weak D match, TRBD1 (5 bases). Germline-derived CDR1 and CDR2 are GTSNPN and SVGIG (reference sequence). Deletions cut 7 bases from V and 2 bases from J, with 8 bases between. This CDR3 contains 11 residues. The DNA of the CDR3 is TGTGCCTTGGACAAAAACACTGAAGCTTTCTTT. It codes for CALDKNTEAFF.

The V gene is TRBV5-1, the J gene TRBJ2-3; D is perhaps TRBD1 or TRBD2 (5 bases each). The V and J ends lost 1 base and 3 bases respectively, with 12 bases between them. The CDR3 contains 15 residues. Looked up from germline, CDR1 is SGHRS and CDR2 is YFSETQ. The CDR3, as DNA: TGCGCCAGCAGCTTGAGAGGGGACGGGACAGATACGCAGTATTTT. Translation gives CASSLRGDGTDTQYF.

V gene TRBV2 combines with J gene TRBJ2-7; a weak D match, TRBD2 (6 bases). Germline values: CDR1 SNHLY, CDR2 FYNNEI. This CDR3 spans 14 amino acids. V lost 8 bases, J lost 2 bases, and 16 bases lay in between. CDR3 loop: CASRLEGPAYEQYF. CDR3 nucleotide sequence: TGTGCCAGCCGATTGGAGGGGCCGGCCTACGAGCAGTACTTC.